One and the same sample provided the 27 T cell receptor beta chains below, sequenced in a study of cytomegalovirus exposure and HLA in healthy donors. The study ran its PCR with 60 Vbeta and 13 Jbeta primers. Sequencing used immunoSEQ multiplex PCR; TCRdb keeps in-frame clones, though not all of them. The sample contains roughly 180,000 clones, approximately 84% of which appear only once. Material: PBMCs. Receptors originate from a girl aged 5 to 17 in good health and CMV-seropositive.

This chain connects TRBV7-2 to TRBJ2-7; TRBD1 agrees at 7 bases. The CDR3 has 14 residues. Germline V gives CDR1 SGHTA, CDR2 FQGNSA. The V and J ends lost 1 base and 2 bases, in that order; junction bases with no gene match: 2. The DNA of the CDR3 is TGTGCCAGCAGCTTAGAGGACAGGACCTACGAGCAGTACTTC. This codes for CASSLEDRTYEQYF.

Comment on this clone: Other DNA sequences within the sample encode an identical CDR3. The CDR3 DNA follows: TGTGCCAGCAGGGGACAGGGGGCAGGTGACACTGAAGCTTTCTTT. As protein: CASRGQGAGDTEAFF. The rearrangement links TRBV6-5 to TRBJ1-1; 12 bases fit TRBD1. This CDR3 comprises 15 residues. The germline CDR1 and CDR2 sequences are MNHEY and SVGAGI. J gave up 3 bases and V 6 bases, and 5 bases lay outside the gene matches.

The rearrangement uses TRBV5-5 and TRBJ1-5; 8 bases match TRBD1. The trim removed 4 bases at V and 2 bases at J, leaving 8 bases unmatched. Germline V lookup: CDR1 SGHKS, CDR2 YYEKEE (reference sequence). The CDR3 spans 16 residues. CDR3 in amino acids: CASSVDRGAGNQPQHF. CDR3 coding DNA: TGTGCCAGCAGCGTCGACAGGGGCGCGGGCAATCAGCCCCAGCATTTT.

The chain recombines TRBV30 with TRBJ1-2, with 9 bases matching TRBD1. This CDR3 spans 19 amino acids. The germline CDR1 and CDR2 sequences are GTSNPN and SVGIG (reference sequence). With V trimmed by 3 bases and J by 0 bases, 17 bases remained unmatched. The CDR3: CAWSLFFVGQGQANYGYTF. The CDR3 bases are TGTGCCTGGAGCCTTTTTTTTGTAGGACAGGGGCAAGCTAACTATGGCTACACCTTC.

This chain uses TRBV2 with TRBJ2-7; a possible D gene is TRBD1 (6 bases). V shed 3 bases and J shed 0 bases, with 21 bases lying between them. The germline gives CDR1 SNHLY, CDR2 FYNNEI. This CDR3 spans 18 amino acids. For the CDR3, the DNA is TGTGCCAGCAGTGACCACTTAGAGTGGGACAAGAGCTCCTACGAGCAGTACTTC. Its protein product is CASSDHLEWDKSSYEQYF.

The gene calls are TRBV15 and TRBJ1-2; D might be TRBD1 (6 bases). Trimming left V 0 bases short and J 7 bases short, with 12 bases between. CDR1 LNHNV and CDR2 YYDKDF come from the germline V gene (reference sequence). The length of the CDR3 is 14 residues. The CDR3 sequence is CATSRDERTVGYTF. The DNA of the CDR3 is TGTGCCACCAGCAGAGATGAACGGACAGTTGGCTACACCTTC.

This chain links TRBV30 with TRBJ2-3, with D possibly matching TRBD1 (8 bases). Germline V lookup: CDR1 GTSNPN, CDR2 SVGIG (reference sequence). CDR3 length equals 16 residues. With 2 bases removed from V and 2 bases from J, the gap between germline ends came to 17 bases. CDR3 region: CAWSLGQGGTTDTQYF. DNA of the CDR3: TGTGCCTGGAGTCTCGGACAGGGAGGGACCACAGATACGCAGTATTTT.

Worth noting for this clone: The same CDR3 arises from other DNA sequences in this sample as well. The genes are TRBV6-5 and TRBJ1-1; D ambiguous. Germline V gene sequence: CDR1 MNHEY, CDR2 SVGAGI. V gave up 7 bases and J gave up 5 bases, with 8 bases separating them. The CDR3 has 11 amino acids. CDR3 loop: CASNRGTEAFF. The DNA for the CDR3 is TGTGCCAGCAACCGGGGAACTGAAGCTTTCTTT.

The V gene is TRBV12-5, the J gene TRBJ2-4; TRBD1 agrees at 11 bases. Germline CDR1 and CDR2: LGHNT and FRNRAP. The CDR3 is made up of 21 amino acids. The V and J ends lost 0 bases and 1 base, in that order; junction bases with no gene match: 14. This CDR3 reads CASGLVVYGTGGERAKNIQYF. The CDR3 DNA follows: TGTGCTAGTGGTTTGGTAGTCTACGGGACAGGGGGAGAGAGGGCCAAAAACATTCAGTACTTC.

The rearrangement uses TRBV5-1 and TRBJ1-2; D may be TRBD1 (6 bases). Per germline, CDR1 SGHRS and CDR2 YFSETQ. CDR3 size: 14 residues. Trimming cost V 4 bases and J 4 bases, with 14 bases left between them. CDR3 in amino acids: CASSPGGALYGYTF. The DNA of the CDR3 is TGCGCCAGCAGCCCGGGGGGGGCCCTCTATGGCTACACCTTC.

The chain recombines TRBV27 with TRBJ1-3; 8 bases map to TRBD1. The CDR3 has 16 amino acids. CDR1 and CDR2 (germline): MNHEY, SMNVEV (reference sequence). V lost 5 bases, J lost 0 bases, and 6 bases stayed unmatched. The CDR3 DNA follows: TGTGCCAGCAGTCCCAGGACAGGGTCCTCTGGAAACACCATATATTTT. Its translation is CASSPRTGSSGNTIYF.

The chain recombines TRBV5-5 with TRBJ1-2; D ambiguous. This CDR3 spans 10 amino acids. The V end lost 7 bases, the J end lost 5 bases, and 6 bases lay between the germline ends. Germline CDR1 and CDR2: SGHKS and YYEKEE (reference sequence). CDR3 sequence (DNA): TGTGCCAGCCCTCTGTATGGCTACACCTTC. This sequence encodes CASPLYGYTF. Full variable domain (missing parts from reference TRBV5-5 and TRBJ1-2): DAGVTQSPTHLIKTRGQQVTLRCSPISGHKSVSWYQQVLGQGPQFIFQYYEKEERGRGNFPDRFSARQFPNYSSELNVNALLLGDSALYLCASPLYGYTFGSGTRLTVV.

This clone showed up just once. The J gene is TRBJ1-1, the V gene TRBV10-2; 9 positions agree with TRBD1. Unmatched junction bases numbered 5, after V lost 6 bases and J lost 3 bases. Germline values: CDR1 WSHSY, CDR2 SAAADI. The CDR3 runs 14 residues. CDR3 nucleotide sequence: TGCGCCAGCAGGCCTGGACAGGGGTACACTGAAGCTTTCTTT. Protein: CASRPGQGYTEAFF.

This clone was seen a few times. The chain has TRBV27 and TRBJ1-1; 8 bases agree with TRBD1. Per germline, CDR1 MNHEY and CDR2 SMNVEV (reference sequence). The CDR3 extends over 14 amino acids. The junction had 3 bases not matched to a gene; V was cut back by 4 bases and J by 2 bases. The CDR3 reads CASSSGQGNTEAFF. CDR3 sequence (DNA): TGTGCCAGCAGTTCTGGACAGGGAAACACTGAAGCTTTCTTT.

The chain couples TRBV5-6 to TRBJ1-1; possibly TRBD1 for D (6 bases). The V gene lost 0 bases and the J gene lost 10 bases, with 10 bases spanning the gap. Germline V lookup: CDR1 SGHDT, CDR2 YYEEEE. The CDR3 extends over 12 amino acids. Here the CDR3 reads CASSLGGRGAFF. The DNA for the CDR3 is TGTGCCAGCAGCTTGGGGGGCAGGGGAGCTTTCTTT.

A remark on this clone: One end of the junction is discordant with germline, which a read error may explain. CDR3 sequence reads: CASSPTGHRETQYF. The CDR3, as DNA: TGTGCTAGCAGCCCTACGGGTCACCGGGAGACCCAGTACTTC. V gene TRBV7-7 combines with J gene TRBJ2-5; D remains ambiguous. The germline gives CDR1 SSHAT, CDR2 FNYEAQ (reference sequence). The CDR3 runs 14 residues.

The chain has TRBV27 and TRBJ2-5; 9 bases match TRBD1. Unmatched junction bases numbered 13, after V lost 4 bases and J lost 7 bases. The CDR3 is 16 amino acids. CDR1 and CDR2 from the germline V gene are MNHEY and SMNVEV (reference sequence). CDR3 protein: CASSSTLRDRDVTQYF. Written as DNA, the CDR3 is TGTGCCAGCAGTTCAACTCTCCGGGACAGGGATGTGACCCAGTACTTC.

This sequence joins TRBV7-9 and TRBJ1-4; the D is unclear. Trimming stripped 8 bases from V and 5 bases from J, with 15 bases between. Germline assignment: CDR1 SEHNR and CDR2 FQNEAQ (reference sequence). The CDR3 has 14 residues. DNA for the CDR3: TGTGCCAGCGATCAAGCAGGCCAGAATGAAAAACTGTTTTTT. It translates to CASDQAGQNEKLFF. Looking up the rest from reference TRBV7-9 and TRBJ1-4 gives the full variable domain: DTGVSQNPRHKITKRGQNVTFRCDPISEHNRLYWYRQTLGQGPEFLTYFQNEAQLEKSRLLSDRFSAERPKGSFSTLEIQRTEQGDSAMYLCASDQAGQNEKLFFGSGTQLSVL.

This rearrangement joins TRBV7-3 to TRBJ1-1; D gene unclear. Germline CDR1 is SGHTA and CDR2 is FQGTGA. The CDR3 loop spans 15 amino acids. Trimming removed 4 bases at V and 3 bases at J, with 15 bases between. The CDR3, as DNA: TGTGCCAGCAGCTCTACCGGGGTAGGGTACACTGAAGCTTTCTTT. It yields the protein CASSSTGVGYTEAFF.

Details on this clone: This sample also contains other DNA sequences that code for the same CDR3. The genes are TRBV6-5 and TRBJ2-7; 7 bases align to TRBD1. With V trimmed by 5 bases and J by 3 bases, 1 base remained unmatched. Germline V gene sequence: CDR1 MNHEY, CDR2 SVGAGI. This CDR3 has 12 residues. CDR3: CASSRDSYEQYF. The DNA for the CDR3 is TGTGCCAGCAGTCGGGACAGCTACGAGCAGTACTTC.

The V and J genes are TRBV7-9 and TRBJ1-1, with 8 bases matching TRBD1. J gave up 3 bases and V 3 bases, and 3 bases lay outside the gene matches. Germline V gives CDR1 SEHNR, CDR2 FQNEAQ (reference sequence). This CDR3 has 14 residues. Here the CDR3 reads CASSFGQGDTEAFF. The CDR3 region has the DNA TGTGCCAGCAGCTTTGGACAGGGAGACACTGAAGCTTTCTTT.

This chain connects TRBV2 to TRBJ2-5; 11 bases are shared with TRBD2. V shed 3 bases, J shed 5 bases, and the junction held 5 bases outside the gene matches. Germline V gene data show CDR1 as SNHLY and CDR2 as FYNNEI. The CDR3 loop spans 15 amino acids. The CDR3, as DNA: TGTGCCAGCAGTGAGGTTAGCGGGGGGGTTGAGACCCAGTACTTC. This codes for CASSEVSGGVETQYF.

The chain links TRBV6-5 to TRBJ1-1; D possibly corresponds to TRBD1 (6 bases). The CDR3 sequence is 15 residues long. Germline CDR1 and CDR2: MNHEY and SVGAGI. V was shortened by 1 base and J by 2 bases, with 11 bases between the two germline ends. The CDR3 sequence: CASSYFQTGNTEAFF. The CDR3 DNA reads TGTGCCAGCAGTTACTTCCAGACAGGCAACACTGAAGCTTTCTTT.

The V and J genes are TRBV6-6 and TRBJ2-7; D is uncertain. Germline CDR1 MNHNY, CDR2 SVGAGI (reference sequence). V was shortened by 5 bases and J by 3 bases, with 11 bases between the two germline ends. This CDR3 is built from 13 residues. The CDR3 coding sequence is TGTGCCAGCAGTACGACAAACTTCTACGAGCAGTACTTC. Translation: CASSTTNFYEQYF.

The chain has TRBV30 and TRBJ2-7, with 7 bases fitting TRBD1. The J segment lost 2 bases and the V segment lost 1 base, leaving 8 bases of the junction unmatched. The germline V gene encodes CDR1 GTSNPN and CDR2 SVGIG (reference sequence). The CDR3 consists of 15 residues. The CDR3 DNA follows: TGTGCCTGGAGTGGGGTTGGACAGGTCCCCTACGAGCAGTACTTC. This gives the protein CAWSGVGQVPYEQYF.

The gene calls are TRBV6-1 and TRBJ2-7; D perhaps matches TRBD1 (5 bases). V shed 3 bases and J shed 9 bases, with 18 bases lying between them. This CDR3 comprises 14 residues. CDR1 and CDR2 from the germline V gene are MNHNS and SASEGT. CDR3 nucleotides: TGTGCCAGCAGTGAGGGGCCCCGAATTAGGAGGCAGTACTTC. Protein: CASSEGPRIRRQYF.

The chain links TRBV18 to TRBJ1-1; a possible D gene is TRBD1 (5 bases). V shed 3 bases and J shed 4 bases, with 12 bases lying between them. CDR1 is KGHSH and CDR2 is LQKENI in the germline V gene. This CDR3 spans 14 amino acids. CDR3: CASSPSGIATEAFF. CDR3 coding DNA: TGTGCCAGCTCACCGTCAGGGATCGCCACTGAAGCTTTCTTT.